These 27 T cell receptor beta chains came from one sample sequenced in a study of blood T cell repertoires in COVID-19 (dated by TCRdb to 2018 to 2020). Receptors were amplified or captured by the immunoSEQ multiplex PCR assay. TCRdb re-hosts the immuneACCESS table, in-frame sequences only. Its copies lack some clones; in the studies checked, an unresolved V gene accounts for under half of them, and the cause for the rest is not known. The sample table holds approximately 170,000 clones, of which about 90% were seen once. The ten biggest clones cover roughly 9% of the sample. Material: PBMCs or T cells enriched from blood (not recorded which). The receptors shown here come from a woman younger than 30 who had recovered from COVID-19.

The chain carries TRBV19 and TRBJ2-7, with 12 nucleotides matching TRBD2. Looked up from germline, CDR1 is LNHDA and CDR2 is SQIVND (reference sequence). After removal of 3 bases from V and 0 bases from J, the junction contained 3 bases not matched to a gene. The CDR3 runs 16 residues. The CDR3 nucleotides read TGTGCCAGTAGTATCCCGACTAGCGGGAGCTCCTACGAGCAGTACTTC. Its protein is CASSIPTSGSSYEQYF.

This chain connects TRBV21-1 to TRBJ1-5; the D call of TRBD1 is as the table states it, not checked on the DNA. TRBV21-1 is a pseudogene locus. The CDR3 has 18 residues. CDR3 in amino acids: CASSPLGQAPPWDQPQHF. The CDR3 coding sequence is TGTGCCAGCAGCCCCTTGGGACAGGCCCCCCCTTGGGATCAGCCCCAGCATTTT.

The chain couples TRBV7-2 to TRBJ2-4; 11 bases agree with TRBD2. This CDR3 region has 19 residues. V lost 1 base, J lost 0 bases, and 8 bases stayed unmatched. Germline V gene lookup returns CDR1 SGHTA and CDR2 FQGNSA. The CDR3, as DNA: TGTGCCAGCAGCTTAGAGGCTAGCGGGGGGTTTATAGCCAAAAACATTCAGTACTTC. Amino acid sequence: CASSLEASGGFIAKNIQYF.

The chain joins TRBV7-2 to TRBJ1-1; D remains ambiguous. CDR1 is SGHTA and CDR2 is FQGNSA in the germline V gene. The CDR3 loop spans 15 amino acids. The V end lost 0 bases, the J end lost 1 base, and 9 bases lay between the germline ends. The CDR3 region is CASSLAPGTNTEAFF. CDR3 bases: TGTGCCAGCAGCTTAGCTCCAGGAACGAACACTGAAGCTTTCTTT.

The chain carries TRBV5-8 and TRBJ2-5, with TRBD2 identical over 7 bases. CDR1 and CDR2 from the germline V gene are SGHTS and YDEGEE. The V segment lost 5 bases and the J segment 4 bases; nucleotides outside the gene matches: 8. The CDR3 loop spans 14 amino acids. CDR3 sequence reads: CASRNLADLETQYF. CDR3 sequence (DNA): TGTGCCAGCAGAAACCTAGCGGATTTAGAGACCCAGTACTTC.

The V and J genes are TRBV14 and TRBJ2-1, with TRBD1 identical over 7 bases. Germline V gives CDR1 SGHDN, CDR2 FVKESK. The V gene end was trimmed by 2 bases and the J gene end by 3 bases; junction bases not matched to a gene: 4. The CDR3 totals 15 residues. CDR3 in amino acids: CASSQTGVSYNEQFF. CDR3 in DNA: TGTGCCAGCAGCCAAACAGGGGTAAGCTACAATGAGCAGTTCTTC.

The rearrangement joins TRBV28 to TRBJ2-1; tentatively, D is TRBD1 (5 bases). The CDR3 contains 15 residues. Germline V gene sequence: CDR1 MDHEN, CDR2 SYDVKM. V dropped 6 bases and J dropped 6 bases, with 18 bases sitting between them. CDR3 sequence (DNA): TGTGCCAGCAGCACACCCCGGCAGGGCCTCAATGAGCAGTTCTTC. Translated, it gives CASSTPRQGLNEQFF.

This clone occurred once. V usage is TRBV11-3 and J usage is TRBJ2-5; 13 bases align to TRBD2. The CDR3 contains 16 residues. CDR1 and CDR2 (germline): SGHNT, YENEEA. The junction had 4 bases not matched to a gene; V was cut back by 5 bases and J by 1 base. Here the CDR3 DNA reads TGTGCCAGCAGCCGGGGACTAGCGGGGATCCAAGAGACCCAGTACTTC. Its protein product is CASSRGLAGIQETQYF.

This clone was counted a single time. The chain's CDR3 is CASSSGMSWGSNEQYF. As DNA, the CDR3 is TGTGCCAGCAGCTCAGGGATGTCGTGGGGTTCAAACGAGCAGTACTTC. The rearrangement uses TRBV11-2 and TRBJ2-7, with D perhaps matching TRBD1 (5 bases). Trimming pared 4 bases from V and 5 bases from J, leaving 21 bases between. Per the germline V gene, CDR1 is SGHAT and CDR2 is FQNNGV. There are 16 residues in the CDR3.

This clone was recorded once. The chain couples TRBV25-1 to TRBJ2-1; 7 nucleotides agree with TRBD2. CDR3 length equals 16 residues. The V segment lost 11 bases and the J segment 7 bases; nucleotides outside the gene matches: 20. Germline V gives CDR1 MGHDK, CDR2 SYGVNS. The chain's CDR3 is CAVQSEAGVLVNEQFF. The DNA for the CDR3 is TGTGCCGTACAATCTGAGGCGGGAGTGTTGGTGAATGAGCAGTTCTTC.

This chain joins TRBV28 and TRBJ2-1; possibly TRBD2 for D (5 bases). This CDR3 spans 12 amino acids. The V gene lost 8 bases and the J gene lost 0 bases, with 5 bases spanning the gap. Germline V gene data show CDR1 as MDHEN and CDR2 as SYDVKM. The CDR3, as DNA: TGTGCCAGCGGGAGCTCCTACAATGAGCAGTTCTTC. The encoded protein is CASGSSYNEQFF.

This chain joins TRBV10-3 and TRBJ2-1; 12 bases line up with TRBD2. J lost 10 bases, V lost 6 bases, and 10 bases had no gene match. CDR1 ENHRY and CDR2 SYGVKD come from the germline V gene. The CDR3 is 15 amino acids. CDR3 amino acids: CAIRGASGGAGEQFF. CDR3 coding DNA: TGTGCCATCAGGGGAGCTAGCGGGGGGGCTGGAGAGCAGTTCTTC.

The chain recombines TRBV5-1 with TRBJ2-5; TRBD1 agrees at 8 bases. The CDR3 contains 13 residues. V shed 4 bases and J 2 bases; nucleotides not matched to a gene: 1. Germline CDR1 reads SGHRS; CDR2 reads YFSETQ. The CDR3 region has the DNA TGCGCCAGCAGCCGGACAGGGCAAGAGACCCAGTACTTC. Its protein product is CASSRTGQETQYF. Full variable domain (remainder filled in from reference TRBV5-1 and TRBJ2-5): KAGVTQTPRYLIKTRGQQVTLSCSPISGHRSVSWYQQTPGQGLQFLFEYFSETQRNKGNFPGRFSGRQFSNSRSEMNVSTLELGDSALYLCASSRTGQETQYFGPGTRLLVL.

The chain uses TRBV2 and TRBJ2-7; weak D call: TRBD2 (6 bases). This CDR3 contains 14 residues. Germline CDR1 SNHLY, CDR2 FYNNEI. Trimming shortened V by 6 bases and J by 0 bases, and 12 bases separated the two germline ends. CDR3 sequence: CASRKDGSSYEQYF. The CDR3 nucleotides read TGTGCCAGCAGGAAGGACGGGAGCTCCTACGAGCAGTACTTC.

The chain links TRBV29-1 to TRBJ2-3; 7 nucleotides match TRBD2. Germline V lookup: CDR1 SQVTM, CDR2 ANQGSEA. The CDR3 covers 16 residues. V lost 0 bases, J lost 2 bases, and 8 bases stayed unmatched. CDR3 protein: CSVEDPSSGSTDTQYF. In nucleotides, the CDR3 is TGCAGCGTTGAAGATCCATCTAGCGGCTCCACAGATACGCAGTATTTT.

The CDR3 sequence is CASSDEGVGYTF. In nucleotides, the CDR3 is TGTGCCAGCAGTGACGAGGGCGTCGGCTACACCTTC. The gene calls are TRBV6-4 and TRBJ1-2; D is undetermined. The CDR3 sequence is 12 residues long. In germline, CDR1 is MRHNA, CDR2 SNTAGT. With 2 bases removed from V and 8 bases from J, the gap between germline ends came to 9 bases.

The rearrangement joins TRBV6-5 to TRBJ1-1; D gene ambiguous. Germline lookup yields CDR1 MNHEY and CDR2 SVGAGI. The CDR3 is 15 residues long. V lost 6 bases, J lost 4 bases, and 18 bases lay in between. This chain's CDR3 is CASSIRRVRGTEAFF. In nucleotides, the CDR3 is TGTGCCAGCAGCATACGAAGGGTACGGGGCACTGAAGCTTTCTTT.

This CDR3 reads CSAISGTEAFF. CDR3 coding DNA: TGCAGTGCTATCAGTGGCACTGAAGCTTTCTTT. V and J are TRBV20-1 and TRBJ1-1; D gene ambiguous. The germline V and J ends were trimmed by 4 bases and 4 bases, with 7 bases remaining between them. Germline V CDR1 and CDR2: DFQATT, SNEGSKA (reference sequence). The CDR3 is 11 amino acids.

The V and J genes are TRBV10-1 and TRBJ2-2; 7 bases line up with TRBD2. V lost 3 bases, J lost 0 bases, and 4 bases stayed unmatched. Germline lookup yields CDR1 WNHNN and CDR2 SYGVQD (reference sequence). The CDR3 runs to 16 residues. Here the CDR3 DNA reads TGCGCCAGCAGTGACCCCAGCGGGACGAACACCGGGGAGCTGTTTTTT. Amino acids: CASSDPSGTNTGELFF.

This chain uses TRBV20-1 with TRBJ1-1; no clear D gene. The V gene's germline CDR1 is DFQATT and CDR2 SNEGSKA (reference sequence). The V and J ends lost 3 bases and 3 bases respectively, with 14 bases between them. The CDR3 is 14 amino acids. The DNA of the CDR3 is TGCAGTGCTAGTTTAGGAGGGTCCCACACTGAAGCTTTCTTT. This translates into CSASLGGSHTEAFF.

The gene calls are TRBV28 and TRBJ1-1; D uncertain. V gave up 0 bases and J gave up 0 bases, with 14 bases separating them. The V gene's germline CDR1 is MDHEN and CDR2 SYDVKM. CDR3 size: 17 residues. CDR3 region: CASSLWRLRVMNTEAFF. CDR3 DNA sequence: TGTGCCAGCAGTTTATGGCGTCTGCGGGTCATGAACACTGAAGCTTTCTTT.

The chain is built from TRBV19 and TRBJ2-7, with TRBD2 identical over 11 bases. With V trimmed by 3 bases and J by 0 bases, 7 bases remained unmatched. This CDR3 has 17 amino acids. The germline CDR1 and CDR2 sequences are LNHDA and SQIVND (reference sequence). The chain's CDR3 is CASSIGLAGLSSYEQYF. CDR3 bases: TGTGCCAGTAGTATTGGACTAGCGGGCCTCTCCTCCTACGAGCAGTACTTC. The full variable domain, in which reference TRBV19 and TRBJ2-7 provide the parts outside the CDR3, is DGGITQSPKYLFRKEGQNVTLSCEQNLNHDAMYWYRQDPGQGLRLIYYSQIVNDFQKGDIAEGYSVSREKKESFPLTVTSAQKNPTAFYLCASSIGLAGLSSYEQYFGPGTRLTVT.

The V call is TRBV19, the J call TRBJ2-2; TRBD1 matches at 9 bases. V gave up 6 bases and J gave up 2 bases; unmatched junction bases: 7. The CDR3 runs to 16 residues. CDR1 and CDR2 (germline): LNHDA, SQIVND (reference sequence). The CDR3 loop reads CASRDNRGHNTGELFF. CDR3 coding DNA: TGTGCCAGTAGGGACAACAGGGGGCATAACACCGGGGAGCTGTTTTTT.

This CDR3 reads CASSPDRDPFREQYF. The CDR3 region has the DNA TGTGCCAGCAGCCCTGACAGGGATCCTTTTCGCGAGCAGTACTTC. The V call is TRBV7-2, the J call TRBJ2-7; 7 positions agree with TRBD1. There are 15 residues in the CDR3. V dropped 5 bases and J dropped 6; count of bases not matched to a gene: 13. Germline lookup yields CDR1 SGHTA and CDR2 FQGNSA.

This chain connects TRBV6-5 to TRBJ1-1; D is ambiguous. Between the trimmed V and J ends, which lost 6 bases and 8 bases, there was a span of 13 bases. CDR3 size: 12 residues. Germline loops: CDR1 MNHEY, CDR2 SVGAGI. The CDR3 DNA reads TGTGCCAGCAGCTTCTCAGCGGGCGAAGCTTTCTTT. Amino acid sequence: CASSFSAGEAFF.

This chain links TRBV28 with TRBJ1-2; D ambiguous. The germline V and J ends were trimmed by 4 bases and 4 bases, with 13 bases remaining between them. The CDR3 sequence is 14 residues long. Germline loops: CDR1 MDHEN, CDR2 SYDVKM. The CDR3 region is CASSSGEAVYGYTF. Here the CDR3 DNA reads TGTGCCAGCAGTTCCGGGGAAGCGGTCTATGGCTACACCTTC.

The CDR3 is CASSLILETQYF. In nucleotides, the CDR3 is TGCGCCAGCAGCTTGATCTTAGAGACCCAGTACTTC. V gene TRBV5-1 combines with J gene TRBJ2-5; no reliable D call. V was pared by 1 base and J by 4 bases, with 5 bases between. The CDR3 spans 12 residues. Germline loops: CDR1 SGHRS, CDR2 YFSETQ.